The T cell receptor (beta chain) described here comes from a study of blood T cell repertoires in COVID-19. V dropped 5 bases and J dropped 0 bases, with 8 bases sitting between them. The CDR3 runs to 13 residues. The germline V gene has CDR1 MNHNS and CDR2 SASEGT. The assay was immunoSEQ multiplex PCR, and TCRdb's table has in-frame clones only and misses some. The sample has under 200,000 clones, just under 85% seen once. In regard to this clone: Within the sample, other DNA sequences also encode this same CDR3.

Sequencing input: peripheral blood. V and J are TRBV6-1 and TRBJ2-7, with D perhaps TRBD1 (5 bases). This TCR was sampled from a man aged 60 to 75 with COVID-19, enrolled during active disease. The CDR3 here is CASSRGSSYEQYF. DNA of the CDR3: TGTGCCAGCAGTAGGGGAAGCTCCTACGAGCAGTACTTC.